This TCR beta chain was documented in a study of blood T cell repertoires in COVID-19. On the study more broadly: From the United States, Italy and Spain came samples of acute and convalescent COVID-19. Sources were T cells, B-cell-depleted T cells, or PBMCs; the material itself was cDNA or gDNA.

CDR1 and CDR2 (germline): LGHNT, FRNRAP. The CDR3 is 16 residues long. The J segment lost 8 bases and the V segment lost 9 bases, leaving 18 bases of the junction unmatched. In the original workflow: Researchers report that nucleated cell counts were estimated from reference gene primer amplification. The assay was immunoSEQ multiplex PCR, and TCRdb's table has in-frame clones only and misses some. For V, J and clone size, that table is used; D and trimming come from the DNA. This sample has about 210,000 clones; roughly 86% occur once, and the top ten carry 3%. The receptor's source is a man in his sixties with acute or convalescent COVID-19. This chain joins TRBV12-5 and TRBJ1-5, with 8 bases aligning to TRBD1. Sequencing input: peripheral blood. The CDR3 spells CARPGRGHLGGKPQHF. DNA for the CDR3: TGTGCTAGGCCAGGCAGGGGGCATCTCGGAGGTAAGCCCCAGCATTTT.